The rows below give T cell receptor beta chains drawn from one sample of a study of response to subunit inactivated influenza vaccine. TCRdb re-derived calls from the RT-PCR reads in MiXCR, one entry per CDR3 protein. The sample carries hundreds of thousands of distinct CDR3 sequences, approximately 15% recorded once. The sequencing used CD4+ T cells sorted from PBMCs, collected less than 25 months after vaccination. The source of these receptors is a man aged 50 to 69 who received an inactivated influenza vaccine. Both conserved end residues are part of each CDR3. The order of the fields is D gene, V gene, clone size, J gene, CDR3 DNA, CDR3 protein. The D gene is left open where the match is weak. A row's size may be missing; if present it is once, few, many or a size class.

>TRBD1|TRBV7-2|NA|TRBJ2-5
TGTGCCAGCAGCTTAGCCGGGACAGGGTTTCAAGAGACCCAGTACTTC
CASSLAGTGFQETQYF
>TRBD2|TRBV25-1|NA|TRBJ2-2
TGTGCCAGCAGTGATCGAGCGGGAAACACCGGGGAGCTGTTTTTT
CASSDRAGNTGELFF
>NA|TRBV3-1|many|TRBJ1-2
TGTGCCAGCAGGGCGGGACCGATGATCTATGGCTACACCTTC
CASRAGPMIYGYTF
>NA|TRBV20-1|NA|TRBJ1-2
TGCAGTGCTAGAGGTTCAGGGATTGCCTATGGCTACACCTTC
CSARGSGIAYGYTF
>NA|TRBV28|few|TRBJ2-5
TGTGCCAGCAGTTTCCAATCCAGGGTTCGAGAGACCCAGTACTTC
CASSFQSRVRETQYF
>TRBD2|TRBV4-2|NA|TRBJ2-2
TGTGCCAGCAGCCCCACTAGCGGGGGGGCCAATGACGGGGAGCTGTTTTTT
CASSPTSGGANDGELFF
>TRBD1|TRBV28|NA|TRBJ1-1
TGTGCCAGCAGTTTCCGGACAGGGGATTACATGAACACTGAAGCTTTCTTT
CASSFRTGDYMNTEAFF
>TRBD1|TRBV5-1|NA|TRBJ1-5
TGCGCCAGCAGACCCGGACAGGACAATCAGCCCCAGCATTTT
CASRPGQDNQPQHF
>NA|TRBV4-2|NA|TRBJ2-1
TGTGCCAGCAGCCAAGATCTTACAGGGCACAATGAGCAGTTCTTC
CASSQDLTGHNEQFF
>TRBD2|TRBV5-1|few|TRBJ2-1
TGCGCCAGCAGCGCGGGACTAGTCTATCACAATGAGCAGTTCTTC
CASSAGLVYHNEQFF
>NA|TRBV4-3|NA|TRBJ2-7
TGCGCCAGCAGCCAAGATCTCGAGGGAGCTTCCTACGAGCAGTACTTC
CASSQDLEGASYEQYF
>NA|TRBV10-3|many|TRBJ2-4
TGTGCCATCAGTGAGTCGGTAGGGGGTATTAACATTCAGTACTTC
CAISESVGGINIQYF
>NA|TRBV7-2|few|TRBJ1-2
TGTGCCAGCAGAAAAGACACTAACTATGGCTACACCTTC
CASRKDTNYGYTF
>NA|TRBV7-2|many|TRBJ2-7
TGTGCCACAAGGGGCGGGGCCCGCTACGAGCAGTACTTC
CATRGGARYEQYF
>TRBD1|TRBV5-1|NA|TRBJ2-1
TGCGCCAGCAGCTTGGCCAGGACAGGGCTGGGGAATGAGCAGTTCTTC
CASSLARTGLGNEQFF
>NA|TRBV4-2|NA|TRBJ2-4
TGTGCCAGCAGCCAAGACCCGCTAGAATTCCTGGCCAAAAACATTCAGTACTTC
CASSQDPLEFLAKNIQYF
>NA|TRBV12-5|few|TRBJ2-1
TGTGCTAGTGGTTTGGGATCGACCTGGGATGAGCAGTTCTTC
CASGLGSTWDEQFF
>NA|TRBV19|NA|TRBJ2-1
TGTGCCAGTAGTATAGAGGCTGGGAACAATGAGCAGTTCTTC
CASSIEAGNNEQFF
>TRBD1|TRBV7-6|NA|TRBJ2-7
TGTGCCAGCAGCTTAGACAGGGGCGCTCGGTACGAGCAGTACTTC
CASSLDRGARYEQYF
>TRBD1|TRBV10-3|NA|TRBJ1-1
TGTGCCATCAATAAATTCCCTCGGACAGGCGGTAAGGTTGAAGCTTTCTTT
CAINKFPRTGGKVEAFF
>NA|TRBV11-1|NA|TRBJ2-3
TGTGCCAGCAGCCCCAGGGACCGCTGGGATACGCAGTATTTT
CASSPRDRWDTQYF
>TRBD1|TRBV20-1|few|TRBJ2-1
TGCAGTGCTAGAGCCCGTTTGTTGAGGGGGCAACACAATGAGCAGTTCTTC
CSARARLLRGQHNEQFF
>NA|TRBV15|few|TRBJ2-5
TGTGCCACCAGCAGAGATTATGGACAACAAGAGACCCAGTACTTC
CATSRDYGQQETQYF
>NA|TRBV9|NA|TRBJ2-3
TGTGCCAGCAGCGTAGTAGGGATTAGCACAGATACGCAGTATTTT
CASSVVGISTDTQYF
>TRBD1|TRBV5-1|few|TRBJ1-6
TGCGCCAGCAGCGCCGACAGGGCCGGTTCACCCCTCCACTTT
CASSADRAGSPLHF
>NA|TRBV20-1|NA|TRBJ2-1
TGCAGTGCTATTGGGAAATATGAGCAGTTCTTC
CSAIGKYEQFF
>NA|TRBV28|few|TRBJ1-6
TGTGCCAGCAGTTTTTCTGCAGGTCCCCCTGCACCCCTCCACTTT
CASSFSAGPPAPLHF
>NA|TRBV5-6|few|TRBJ2-7
TGTGCCAGCAGCTCGGTTCAAAGCTACGAGCAGTACTTC
CASSSVQSYEQYF
>NA|TRBV12-3/TRBV12-4|NA|TRBJ2-7
TGTGCCAGCAGTTCGCGCGCTTTCTCCTTCTACTACGAGCAGTACTTC
CASSSRAFSFYYEQYF
>NA|TRBV28|once|TRBJ2-7
TGTGCCAGCAGGATAGGTGGGACCAGCTCCTACGAGCAGTACTTC
CASRIGGTSSYEQYF
>TRBD1|TRBV28|NA|TRBJ1-5
TGTGCCAGCAATAAGGACAGGGTCGGAAATCAGCCCCAGCATTTT
CASNKDRVGNQPQHF
>NA|TRBV20-1|many|TRBJ2-2
TGCAGTGCTAGGCCCACACGGAACACCGGGGAGCTGTTTTTT
CSARPTRNTGELFF
>NA|TRBV30|NA|TRBJ2-5
TGTGCCTGGAAAAGGGGAGGAGGGGAGACCCAGTACTTC
CAWKRGGGETQYF
>NA|TRBV7-2|many|TRBJ2-3
TGTGCCAGCAGCCTGGTGGCGGGCACAGATACGCAGTATTTT
CASSLVAGTDTQYF
>NA|TRBV7-9|NA|TRBJ2-2
TGTGCCAGCAGCTTATTGGTCCAAACGGGCGCCGGGGAGCTGTTTTTT
CASSLLVQTGAGELFF
>NA|TRBV12-3/TRBV12-4|NA|TRBJ1-1
TGTGCCAGCAGGAACAGGGAAATGAACACTGAAGCTTTCTTT
CASRNREMNTEAFF
>NA|TRBV5-1|few|TRBJ1-2
TGCGCCAGCAGCTTGGAGAATAACTATGGCTACACCTTC
CASSLENNYGYTF
>NA|TRBV7-9|NA|TRBJ2-7
TGTGCCAGCAGCTCCGGGCAAGCGGAGCAGTACTTC
CASSSGQAEQYF
>NA|TRBV9|few|TRBJ2-7
TGTGCCAGCAGCGTAGAATCTCCAGGAGAGCAGTACTTC
CASSVESPGEQYF
>TRBD2|TRBV20-1|many|TRBJ2-1
TGCAGTGCTAGCGGGGGGACTAGCATAAATGAGCAGTTCTTC
CSASGGTSINEQFF
>NA|TRBV4-3|many|TRBJ2-3
TGCGCCAGCAGCCAAGATCTGAATACAGATACGCAGTATTTT
CASSQDLNTDTQYF
>TRBD2|TRBV7-2|few|TRBJ2-1
TGTGCCAGCAGCTCCTGGGGGACTAGCGGGAACAATGAGCAGTTCTTC
CASSSWGTSGNNEQFF
>NA|TRBV4-1|NA|TRBJ2-1
TGCGCCAGCAGCCAAGAGCCACACCGGTACAATGAGCAGTTCTTC
CASSQEPHRYNEQFF
>NA|TRBV6-1|NA|TRBJ2-3
TGTGCCAGCGGTCAGGGTAATACGCAGTATTTT
CASGQGNTQYF
>NA|TRBV19|NA|TRBJ1-5
TGTGCCAGTAGTATGTGGGAAGGCGGGAATCAGCCCCAGCATTTT
CASSMWEGGNQPQHF
>NA|TRBV6-1|few|TRBJ2-5
TGTGCCAGCAAAATACAGATGCTCCAAGAGACCCAGTACTTC
CASKIQMLQETQYF
>NA|TRBV12-3/TRBV12-4|many|TRBJ2-7
TGTGCCAGCAGTTTAGGGATGTACGAGCAGTACTTC
CASSLGMYEQYF
>TRBD2|TRBV20-1|NA|TRBJ2-5
TGCAGTGCTAGAGATGGATCCGGGACTATAGCCCTCCAAGAGACCCAGTACTTC
CSARDGSGTIALQETQYF
>NA|TRBV12-3/TRBV12-4|NA|TRBJ2-2
TGTGCCAGCAGCCCCGGCAGGGTAGGCCGGGAGCTGTTTTTT
CASSPGRVGRELFF
>NA|TRBV12-3/TRBV12-4|NA|TRBJ2-7
TGTGCCAGCAGTTTAGCTGACGAGCAGTACTTC
CASSLADEQYF
>NA|TRBV11-2|NA|TRBJ2-1
TGTGCCAGCAGCCTGAACCCGATGGGACGTGACGAGCAGTTCTTC
CASSLNPMGRDEQFF
>TRBD1|TRBV5-1|few|TRBJ2-1
TGCGCCAGCAGCCACCGACAGGGGAGCTCCTACAATGAGCAGTTCTTC
CASSHRQGSSYNEQFF
>NA|TRBV18|NA|TRBJ2-7
TGTGCCAGCTCGCGGGACACGGAGACCTACGAGCAGTACTTC
CASSRDTETYEQYF
>NA|TRBV10-3|few|TRBJ1-2
TGTGCCATCAGTGAGTCTGGGGTTGCTTCCTATGGCTACACCTTC
CAISESGVASYGYTF
>TRBD1|TRBV11-2|NA|TRBJ2-5
TGTGCCAGCAGCCCAAGGACAGGGATCACCCAAGAGACCCAGTACTTC
CASSPRTGITQETQYF
>TRBD1|TRBV5-1|few|TRBJ2-5
TGCGCCAGCAGCTTGGTGGCAGGGGGCTATGAGACCCAGTACTTC
CASSLVAGGYETQYF
>TRBD2|TRBV7-2|few|TRBJ2-3
TGTGCCAGCAGCCGACTAGCGGGAGATATGGGAGATACGCAGTATTTT
CASSRLAGDMGDTQYF
>TRBD1|TRBV27|many|TRBJ2-3
TGTGCCAGCAGTTTAATCCCGACAGGGGTGGGATCAGATACGCAGTATTTT
CASSLIPTGVGSDTQYF
>TRBD1|TRBV5-1|few|TRBJ2-3
TGCGCCAGCAGCCCGGCCAGGGGGATCACAGATACGCAGTATTTT
CASSPARGITDTQYF
>TRBD1|TRBV7-2|NA|TRBJ2-7
TGTGCCAGCAGCCCGACAGGGGTTTACGCCTACGAGCAGTACTTC
CASSPTGVYAYEQYF